Following are 32 T cell receptor beta chains from one sample sequenced in a study of graft-versus-host responses after intestinal transplantation. Their antigens are not known. Only in-frame clones appear in the TCRdb table, and some are missing; sequencing was by immunoSEQ multiplex PCR. The profile shows 45,000 to 60,000 clones, nearly 95% of them singletons. The sample in question was unstimulated CD4+ T cells sorted from spleen or lymph node cells, obtained before transplant. The receptors stem from a human donor who was the organ donor for an intestinal transplant.

This sequence joins TRBV28 and TRBJ1-2; D gene ambiguous. The CDR3 loop spans 12 amino acids. Looked up from germline, CDR1 is MDHEN and CDR2 is SYDVKM. The V end was cut by 8 bases, the J end by 3 bases, with 10 bases between. The CDR3 sequence is CASASGDYGYTF. DNA of the CDR3: TGTGCCAGCGCGTCGGGTGACTATGGCTACACCTTC.

The chain carries TRBV5-4 and TRBJ2-7; the D gene could be TRBD1 or TRBD2 (6 bases each). Trimming cost V 1 base and J 2 bases, with 10 bases left between them. The CDR3 contains 14 residues. CDR1 is SGHNT, CDR2 YYREEE, per germline (reference sequence). The CDR3 reads CASSLRGEPYEQYF. CDR3 coding DNA: TGTGCCAGCAGCTTGAGGGGGGAGCCCTACGAGCAGTACTTC.

The J gene is TRBJ1-5, the V gene TRBV28, with 9 bases fitting TRBD1. The junction had 9 bases not matched to a gene; V was cut back by 6 bases and J by 6 bases. The CDR3 consists of 15 residues. Germline-derived CDR1 and CDR2 are MDHEN and SYDVKM. CDR3 protein: CASSRNRGRSQPQHF. CDR3 in DNA: TGTGCCAGCAGCAGAAACAGGGGGCGAAGTCAGCCCCAGCATTTT.

The table lists this clone with a count of one. J is TRBJ1-5 and V is TRBV30; D gene uncertain. This CDR3 has 13 residues. Germline CDR1 reads GTSNPN; CDR2 reads SVGIG (reference sequence). The V gene lost 1 base and the J gene lost 4 bases, with 8 bases spanning the gap. The CDR3 bases are TGTGCCTGGAGTGGTGCCCGAAATCAGCCCCAGCATTTT. It codes for CAWSGARNQPQHF. Supplemented by reference TRBV30 and TRBJ1-5, the full variable domain reads SQTIHQWPATLVQPVGSPLSLECTVEGTSNPNLYWYRQAAGRGLQLLFYSVGIGQISSEVPQNLSASRPQDRQFILSSKKLLLSDSGFYLCAWSGARNQPQHFGDGTRLSIL.

The rearrangement uses TRBV7-3 and TRBJ2-3; TRBD2 matches 10 bases. The V gene end was trimmed by 2 bases and the J gene end by 1 base; junction bases not matched to a gene: 0. Germline assignment: CDR1 SGHTA and CDR2 FQGTGA. This CDR3 region has 15 residues. The CDR3 loop is CASSLLAGGTDTQYF. The CDR3 DNA reads as TGTGCCAGCAGCTTACTAGCGGGAGGCACAGATACGCAGTATTTT.

The chain has TRBV7-6 and TRBJ2-7; D may correspond to TRBD1 or TRBD2 (5 bases each). CDR1 is SGHVS and CDR2 is FNYEAQ in the germline V gene. Trimming cost V 2 bases and J 1 base, with 15 bases left between them. The length of the CDR3 is 16 residues. CDR3 nucleotides: TGTGCCAGCAGCTTACTCCCCGGGACGGAGTCCTACGAGCAGTACTTC. Translated, it gives CASSLLPGTESYEQYF.

The J gene is TRBJ2-7, the V gene TRBV10-1; 8 bases map to TRBD2. This CDR3 spans 13 amino acids. With 5 bases clipped from V and 0 bases from J, the junction kept 0 bases outside the gene matches. Germline CDR1 reads WNHNN; CDR2 reads SYGVQD (reference sequence). In DNA, the CDR3 is TGCGCCAGCAGTAGCGGGAGCTCCTACGAGCAGTACTTC. This sequence encodes CASSSGSSYEQYF.

J is TRBJ2-3 and V is TRBV9; D is undetermined. The V gene lost 1 base and the J gene lost 4 bases, with 16 bases spanning the gap. The CDR3 extends over 16 amino acids. Germline loops: CDR1 SGDLS, CDR2 YYNGEE. The CDR3 sequence is CASSVNSPVGADTQYF. The CDR3 nucleotides read TGTGCCAGCAGCGTAAACTCTCCTGTAGGCGCAGATACGCAGTATTTT.

This rearrangement joins TRBV6-1 to TRBJ1-1, with D perhaps TRBD1 (5 bases). Germline CDR1 and CDR2: MNHNS and SASEGT. CDR3 length: 14 amino acids. Trimming took 6 bases from V and 0 from J, leaving 11 bases between them. CDR3 DNA sequence: TGTGCCAGCAGGCCACAGGTTATGAACACTGAAGCTTTCTTT. Its protein is CASRPQVMNTEAFF.

The table lists this clone with a few counts. This sequence joins TRBV7-2 and TRBJ2-5, with D tentatively TRBD1 (5 bases). The CDR3 length is 13 residues. Trimming stripped 5 bases from V and 0 bases from J, with 7 bases between. Germline V gives CDR1 SGHTA, CDR2 FQGNSA. CDR3 region: CASSRQYQETQYF. CDR3 nucleotide sequence: TGTGCCAGCAGCCGACAGTACCAAGAGACCCAGTACTTC.

V and J are TRBV5-1 and TRBJ1-2, with D unclear. The CDR3 loop spans 15 amino acids. The V end lost 3 bases, the J end lost 4 bases, and 16 bases lay between the germline ends. CDR1 is SGHRS and CDR2 is YFSETQ in the germline V gene. CDR3 in DNA: TGCGCCAGCAGCTCGGGAAGGACGGGCGGCTATGGCTACACCTTC. Its translation is CASSSGRTGGYGYTF.

J is TRBJ2-2 and V is TRBV10-3; D may correspond to TRBD1 or TRBD2 (5 bases each). Germline loops: CDR1 ENHRY, CDR2 SYGVKD. Trimming removed 10 bases from V and 1 base from J, with 10 bases in between. The CDR3 has 13 amino acids. The CDR3 spells CATGAGNTGELFF. The CDR3 coding sequence is TGTGCCACCGGGGCGGGGAACACCGGGGAGCTGTTTTTT.

With regard to this clone: One end of the junction fails to match germline, which may point to a read error. The chain recombines TRBV7-7 with TRBJ2-1; 9 nucleotides align to TRBD2. CDR1 and CDR2 from the germline V gene are SSHAT and FNYEAQ (reference sequence). The CDR3 covers 15 residues. In DNA, the CDR3 is TGTGCTAGCAGCCCGACTAGCGGAGCCTACAATGAGCAGTTCTTC. Its translation: CASSPTSGAYNEQFF.

V is TRBV6-5 and J is TRBJ1-1; unclear D gene. From germline, CDR1 is MNHEY and CDR2 SVGAGI. The CDR3 covers 14 residues. The V end lost 3 bases, the J end lost 4 bases, and 12 bases lay between the germline ends. The CDR3: CASSYGRGGTEAFF. Here the CDR3 DNA reads TGTGCCAGCAGTTATGGTCGCGGAGGCACTGAAGCTTTCTTT.

The chain recombines TRBV6-1 with TRBJ1-5; tentative D call: TRBD1 (6 bases). V was trimmed by 8 bases and J by 2 bases, leaving 16 bases between them. The length of the CDR3 is 15 residues. CDR1 and CDR2 (germline): MNHNS, SASEGT. The CDR3 bases are TGTGCCAGCCTAATAGGGGGGCATGGCAATCAGCCCCAGCATTTT. Its translation: CASLIGGHGNQPQHF.

The chain carries TRBV6-5 and TRBJ1-2; weak D call: TRBD1 (5 bases). With 0 bases removed from V and 5 bases from J, the gap between germline ends came to 10 bases. Germline V CDR1 and CDR2: MNHEY, SVGAGI. This CDR3 is 14 amino acids long. The CDR3 DNA sequence: TGTGCCAGCAGTTACTCCGGGGCGCGGTATGGCTACACCTTC. Its protein product is CASSYSGARYGYTF.

The chain has TRBV4-1 and TRBJ1-1; TRBD1 agrees at 7 bases. V was clipped by 3 bases and J by 1 base; unmatched bases: 5. The CDR3 runs 15 residues. Per germline, CDR1 MGHRA and CDR2 YSYEKL. CDR3: CASSQRDRANTEAFF. The CDR3 DNA is TGCGCCAGCAGCCAGAGAGACAGGGCGAACACTGAAGCTTTCTTT.

The rearrangement joins TRBV29-1 to TRBJ2-2, with 11 nucleotides matching TRBD1. CDR3 length: 15 amino acids. V was pared by 7 bases and J by 7 bases, with 11 bases of the junction left unmatched. The germline V gene has CDR1 SQVTM and CDR2 ANQGSEA. CDR3 sequence: CSGSGTGTGGGELFF. The CDR3 DNA reads as TGCAGCGGCTCCGGGACAGGGACAGGGGGCGGGGAGCTGTTTTTT.

The J gene is TRBJ2-3, the V gene TRBV9; D uncertain. The CDR3 runs to 15 residues. CDR1 and CDR2 (germline): SGDLS, YYNGEE. V was clipped by 0 bases and J by 2 bases, with 10 bases between them. The CDR3 protein is CASSVGLLSTDTQYF. CDR3 DNA sequence: TGTGCCAGCAGCGTAGGGTTGCTCTCCACAGATACGCAGTATTTT.

This clone appeared a single time. The genes are TRBV7-3 and TRBJ2-5, with D hard to call. Between the trimmed V and J ends, which lost 5 bases and 1 base, there was a span of 11 bases. The CDR3 covers 14 residues. The germline CDR1 and CDR2 sequences are SGHTA and FQGTGA. The CDR3 is CASSPRPGQETQYF. The CDR3 DNA follows: TGTGCCAGCAGCCCCCGTCCGGGCCAAGAGACCCAGTACTTC. The whole variable domain, remainder taken from reference TRBV7-3 and TRBJ2-5, is GAGVSQTPSNKVTEKGKYVELRCDPISGHTALYWYRQSLGQGPEFLIYFQGTGAADDSGLPNDRFFAVRPEGSVSTLKIQRTERGDSAVYLCASSPRPGQETQYFGPGTRLLVL.

The chain is built from TRBV28 and TRBJ2-7; D tentatively reads TRBD1 or TRBD2 (5 bases each). Deletions cut 9 bases from V and 5 bases from J, with 17 bases between. The CDR3 spans 13 residues. Germline values: CDR1 MDHEN, CDR2 SYDVKM. In DNA, the CDR3 is TGTGCCAGGCCTTCGCGGTGGGGACACGAGCAGTACTTC. It translates to CARPSRWGHEQYF.

This clone showed up just once. The chain carries TRBV27 and TRBJ2-7; TRBD1 aligns across 8 bases. V lost 0 bases and J lost 2; bases outside the gene matches: 6. Germline V CDR1 and CDR2: MNHEY, SMNVEV (reference sequence). The CDR3 spans 16 residues. The DNA for the CDR3 is TGTGCCAGCAGTTTATCCCGGACAGGGTTCCCCTACGAGCAGTACTTC. Encoded protein: CASSLSRTGFPYEQYF.

CDR3 loop: CACPLQVRGGGYTF. The CDR3 DNA follows: TGTGCCTGCCCATTGCAGGTCAGAGGTGGTGGCTACACCTTC. This sequence joins TRBV30 and TRBJ1-2; unclear D gene. Per the germline V gene, CDR1 is GTSNPN and CDR2 is SVGIG (reference sequence). CDR3 length: 14 amino acids. The germline V and J ends were trimmed by 6 bases and 7 bases, with 21 bases remaining between them.

This clone has only a few counts. V usage is TRBV2 and J usage is TRBJ1-4; D is undetermined. Germline CDR1 reads SNHLY; CDR2 reads FYNNEI. Deletions cut 4 bases from V and 0 bases from J, with 18 bases between. This CDR3 has 18 residues. The CDR3 DNA follows: TGTGCCAGCAGTGGCCGGTTTGGGCCACAGTCAACTAATGAAAAACTGTTTTTT. Protein sequence: CASSGRFGPQSTNEKLFF. Drawing the rest from reference TRBV2 and TRBJ1-4, the complete variable domain is EPEVTQTPSHQVTQMGQEVILRCVPISNHLYFYWYRQILGQKVEFLVSFYNNEISEKSEIFDDQFSVERPDGSNFTLKIRSTKLEDSAMYFCASSGRFGPQSTNEKLFFGSGTQLSVL.

The gene calls are TRBV28 and TRBJ2-5; possibly TRBD1 or TRBD2 for D (5 bases each). CDR1 and CDR2 from the germline V gene are MDHEN and SYDVKM. Trimming pared 3 bases from V and 4 bases from J, leaving 6 bases between. This CDR3 contains 12 residues. CDR3 DNA sequence: TGTGCCAGCAGTTTGAGGGGAGAGACCCAGTACTTC. Its translation is CASSLRGETQYF. The full variable domain, in which reference TRBV28 and TRBJ2-5 provide the parts outside the CDR3, is DVKVTQSSRYLVKRTGEKVFLECVQDMDHENMFWYRQDPGLGLRLIYFSYDVKMKEKGDIPEGYSVSREKKERFSLILESASTNQTSMYLCASSLRGETQYFGPGTRLLVL.

The rearrangement uses TRBV6-5 and TRBJ1-1; D ambiguous. V lost 5 bases to trimming and J lost 1 base, with 8 bases between them. This CDR3 contains 13 residues. The V gene's germline CDR1 is MNHEY and CDR2 SVGAGI. CDR3 sequence reads: CASSRQGNTEAFF. For the CDR3, the DNA is TGTGCCAGCAGTAGACAAGGGAACACTGAAGCTTTCTTT.

The CDR3 DNA reads as TGTGCCAGCAGGGAACGACGGACAGAAAATCAGCCCCAGCATTTT. Amino acid sequence: CASRERRTENQPQHF. This chain joins TRBV2 and TRBJ1-5; D is perhaps TRBD1 (6 bases). Germline-derived CDR1 and CDR2 are SNHLY and FYNNEI. The CDR3 extends over 15 amino acids. The germline V and J ends were trimmed by 6 bases and 4 bases, with 16 bases remaining between them.

CDR3 protein: CASSFTPGRGNEKLFF. DNA of the CDR3: TGTGCCAGCAGTTTTACCCCCGGTAGGGGAAATGAAAAACTGTTTTTT. The J gene is TRBJ1-4, the V gene TRBV28; tentatively, D is TRBD1 (5 bases). The germline V gene has CDR1 MDHEN and CDR2 SYDVKM. The CDR3 has 16 amino acids. V dropped 3 bases and J dropped 5 bases, with 16 bases sitting between them.

The V call is TRBV25-1, the J call TRBJ2-3; D gene unclear. CDR1 is MGHDK, CDR2 SYGVNS, per germline. The CDR3 runs 16 residues. The V and J ends lost 2 bases and 2 bases respectively, with 14 bases between them. CDR3 in DNA: TGTGCCAGCAGTGAAGATCGACTCCTTAACACAGATACGCAGTATTTT. Protein sequence: CASSEDRLLNTDTQYF.

This rearrangement joins TRBV10-3 to TRBJ1-2; D is perhaps TRBD1 (6 bases). CDR3 length: 14 residues. V dropped 0 bases and J dropped 6 bases, with 11 bases sitting between them. Germline CDR1 is ENHRY and CDR2 is SYGVKD. The CDR3 sequence: CAISESSGENGYTF. CDR3 coding DNA: TGTGCCATCAGTGAGTCGTCAGGGGAAAATGGCTACACCTTC.

This chain uses TRBV19 with TRBJ2-2, with 9 bases identical to TRBD1. J was trimmed by 5 bases and V by 2 bases; bases with no gene match: 6. Germline lookup yields CDR1 LNHDA and CDR2 SQIVND (reference sequence). The CDR3 runs 16 residues. The CDR3 bases are TGTGCCAGTAGTATAAGAGGGACAGGGAATACCGGGGAGCTGTTTTTT. It yields the protein CASSIRGTGNTGELFF.

V gene TRBV4-1 combines with J gene TRBJ1-2; D is uncertain. Germline values: CDR1 MGHRA, CDR2 YSYEKL. With 1 base removed from V and 8 bases from J, the gap between germline ends came to 11 bases. The CDR3 covers 13 residues. The DNA for the CDR3 is TGCGCCAGCAGCCAAGGTTCCGGGCTGGGCTACACCTTC. This sequence encodes CASSQGSGLGYTF.